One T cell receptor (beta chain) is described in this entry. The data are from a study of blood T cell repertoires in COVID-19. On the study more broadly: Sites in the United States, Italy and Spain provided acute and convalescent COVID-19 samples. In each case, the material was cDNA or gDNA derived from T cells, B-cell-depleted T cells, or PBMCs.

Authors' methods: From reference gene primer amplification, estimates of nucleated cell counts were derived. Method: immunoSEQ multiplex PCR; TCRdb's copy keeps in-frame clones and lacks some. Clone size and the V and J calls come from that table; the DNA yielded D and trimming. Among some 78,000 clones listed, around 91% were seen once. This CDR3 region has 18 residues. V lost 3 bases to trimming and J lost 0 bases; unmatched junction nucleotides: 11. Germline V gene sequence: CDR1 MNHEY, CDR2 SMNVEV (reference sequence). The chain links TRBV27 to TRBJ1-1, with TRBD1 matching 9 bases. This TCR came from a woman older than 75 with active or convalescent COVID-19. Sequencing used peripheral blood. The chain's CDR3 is CASSFYAWGQGMNTEAFF. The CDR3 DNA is TGTGCCAGCAGTTTCTATGCGTGGGGACAGGGTATGAACACTGAAGCTTTCTTT.